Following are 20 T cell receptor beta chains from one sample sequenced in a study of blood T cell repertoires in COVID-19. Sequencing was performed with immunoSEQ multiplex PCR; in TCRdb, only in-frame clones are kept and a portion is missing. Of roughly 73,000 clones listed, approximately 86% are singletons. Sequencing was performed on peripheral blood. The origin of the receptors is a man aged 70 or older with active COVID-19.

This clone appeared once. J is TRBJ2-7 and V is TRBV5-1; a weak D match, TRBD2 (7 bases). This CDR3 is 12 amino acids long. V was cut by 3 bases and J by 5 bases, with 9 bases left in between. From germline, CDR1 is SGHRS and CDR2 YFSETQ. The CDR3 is CASSWGGDEQYF. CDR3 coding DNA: TGCGCCAGCAGCTGGGGGGGCGACGAGCAGTACTTC.

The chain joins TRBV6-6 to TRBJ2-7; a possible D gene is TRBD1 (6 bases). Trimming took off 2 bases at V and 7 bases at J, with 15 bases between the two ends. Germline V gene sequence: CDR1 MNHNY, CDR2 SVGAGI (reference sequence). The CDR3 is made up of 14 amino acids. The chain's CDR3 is CASSYEGQPREQYF. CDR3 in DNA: TGTGCCAGCAGTTACGAGGGACAACCTAGAGAGCAGTACTTC.

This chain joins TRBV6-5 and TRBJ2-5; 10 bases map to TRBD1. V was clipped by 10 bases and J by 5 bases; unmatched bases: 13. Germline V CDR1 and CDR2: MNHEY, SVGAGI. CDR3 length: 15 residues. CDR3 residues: CATQKGTGVFETQYF. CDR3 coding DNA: TGTGCCACCCAGAAAGGGACAGGGGTATTCGAGACCCAGTACTTC.

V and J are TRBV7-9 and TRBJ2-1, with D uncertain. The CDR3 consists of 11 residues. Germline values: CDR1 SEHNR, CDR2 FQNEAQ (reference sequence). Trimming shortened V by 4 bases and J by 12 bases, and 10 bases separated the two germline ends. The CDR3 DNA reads TGTGCCAGCAGCTCAAGCGTTGGGCAGTTCTTC. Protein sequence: CASSSSVGQFF. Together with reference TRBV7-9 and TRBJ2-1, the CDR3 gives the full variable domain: DTGVSQNPRHKITKRGQNVTFRCDPISEHNRLYWYRQTLGQGPEFLTYFQNEAQLEKSRLLSDRFSAERPKGSFSTLEIQRTEQGDSAMYLCASSSSVGQFFGPGTRLTVL.

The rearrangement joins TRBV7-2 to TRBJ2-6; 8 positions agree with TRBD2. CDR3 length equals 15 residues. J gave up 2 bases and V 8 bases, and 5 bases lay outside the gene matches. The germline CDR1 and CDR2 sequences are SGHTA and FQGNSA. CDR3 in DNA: TGTGCCAGCGGGCGGGAGGTGGCTGGGGCCAACGTCCTGACTTTC. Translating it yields CASGREVAGANVLTF.

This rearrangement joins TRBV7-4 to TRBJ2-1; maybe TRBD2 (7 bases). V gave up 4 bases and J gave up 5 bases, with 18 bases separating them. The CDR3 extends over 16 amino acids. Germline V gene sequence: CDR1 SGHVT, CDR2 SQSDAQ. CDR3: CASSWGASGVNNEQFF. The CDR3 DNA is TGTGCCAGCAGCTGGGGGGCTAGCGGAGTCAACAATGAGCAGTTCTTC.

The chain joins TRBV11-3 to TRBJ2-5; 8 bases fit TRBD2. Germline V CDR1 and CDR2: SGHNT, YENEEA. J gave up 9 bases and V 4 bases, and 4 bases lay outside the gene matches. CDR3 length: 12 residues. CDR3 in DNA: TGTGCCAGCAGCTCCCGCGGGGGGCCCCAGTACTTC. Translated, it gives CASSSRGGPQYF.

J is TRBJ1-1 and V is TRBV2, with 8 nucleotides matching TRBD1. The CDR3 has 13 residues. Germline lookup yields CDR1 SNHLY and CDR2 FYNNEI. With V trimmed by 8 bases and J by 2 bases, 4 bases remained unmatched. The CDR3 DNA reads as TGTGCCAGCCGGGACAGGCCCAACACTGAAGCTTTCTTT. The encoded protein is CASRDRPNTEAFF. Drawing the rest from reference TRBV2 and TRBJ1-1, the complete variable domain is EPEVTQTPSHQVTQMGQEVILRCVPISNHLYFYWYRQILGQKVEFLVSFYNNEISEKSEIFDDQFSVERPDGSNFTLKIRSTKLEDSAMYFCASRDRPNTEAFFGQGTRLTVV.

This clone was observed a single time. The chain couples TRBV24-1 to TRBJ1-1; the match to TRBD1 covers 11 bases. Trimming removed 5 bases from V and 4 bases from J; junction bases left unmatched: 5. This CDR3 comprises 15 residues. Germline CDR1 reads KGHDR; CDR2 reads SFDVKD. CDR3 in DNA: TGTGCCACCAGTGGGACAGGGGGCTGGGTCACTGAAGCTTTCTTT. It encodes CATSGTGGWVTEAFF.

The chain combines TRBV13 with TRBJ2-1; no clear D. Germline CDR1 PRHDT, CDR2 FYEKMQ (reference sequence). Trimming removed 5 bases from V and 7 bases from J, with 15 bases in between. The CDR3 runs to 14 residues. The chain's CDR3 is CASSPTTRGNEQFF. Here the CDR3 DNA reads TGTGCCAGCAGCCCAACCACCCGCGGAAATGAGCAGTTCTTC. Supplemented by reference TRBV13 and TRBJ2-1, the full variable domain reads AAGVIQSPRHLIKEKRETATLKCYPIPRHDTVYWYQQGPGQDPQFLISFYEKMQSDKGSIPDRFSAQQFSDYHSELNMSSLELGDSALYFCASSPTTRGNEQFFGPGTRLTVL.

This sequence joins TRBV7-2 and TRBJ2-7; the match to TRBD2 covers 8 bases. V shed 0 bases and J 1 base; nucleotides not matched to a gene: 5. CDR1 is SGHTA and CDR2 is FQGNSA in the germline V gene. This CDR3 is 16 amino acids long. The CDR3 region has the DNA TGTGCCAGCAGCTTAGCAGCGGGAGTTGGGTCCTACGAGCAGTACTTC. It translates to CASSLAAGVGSYEQYF.

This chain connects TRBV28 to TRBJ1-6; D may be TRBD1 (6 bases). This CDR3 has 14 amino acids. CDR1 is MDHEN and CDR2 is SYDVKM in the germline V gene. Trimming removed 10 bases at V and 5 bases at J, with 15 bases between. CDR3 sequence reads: CAIPTGNNNSPLHF. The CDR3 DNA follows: TGTGCCATCCCAACAGGGAACAATAATTCACCCCTCCACTTT.

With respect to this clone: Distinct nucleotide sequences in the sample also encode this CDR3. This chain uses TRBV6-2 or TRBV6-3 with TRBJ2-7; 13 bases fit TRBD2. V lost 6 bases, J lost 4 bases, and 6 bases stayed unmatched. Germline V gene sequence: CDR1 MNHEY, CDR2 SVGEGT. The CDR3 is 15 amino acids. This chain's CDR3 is CASSPGTSGTYEQYF. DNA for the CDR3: TGTGCCAGCAGCCCGGGGACTAGCGGGACTTACGAGCAGTACTTC.

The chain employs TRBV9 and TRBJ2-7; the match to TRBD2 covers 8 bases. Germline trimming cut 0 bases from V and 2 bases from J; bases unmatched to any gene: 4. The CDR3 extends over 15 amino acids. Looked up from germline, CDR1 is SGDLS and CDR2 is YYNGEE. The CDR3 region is CASSVGISGTYEQYF. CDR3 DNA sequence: TGTGCCAGCAGCGTAGGGATTAGCGGGACCTACGAGCAGTACTTC.

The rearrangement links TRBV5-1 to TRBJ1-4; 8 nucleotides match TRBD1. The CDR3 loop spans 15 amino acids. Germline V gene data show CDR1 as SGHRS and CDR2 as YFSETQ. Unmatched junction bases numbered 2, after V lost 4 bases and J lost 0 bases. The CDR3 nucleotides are TGCGCCAGCAGCCCGGACAGGGCAACTAATGAAAAACTGTTTTTT. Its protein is CASSPDRATNEKLFF. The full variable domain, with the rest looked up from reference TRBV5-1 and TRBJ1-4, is KAGVTQTPRYLIKTRGQQVTLSCSPISGHRSVSWYQQTPGQGLQFLFEYFSETQRNKGNFPGRFSGRQFSNSRSEMNVSTLELGDSALYLCASSPDRATNEKLFFGSGTQLSVL.

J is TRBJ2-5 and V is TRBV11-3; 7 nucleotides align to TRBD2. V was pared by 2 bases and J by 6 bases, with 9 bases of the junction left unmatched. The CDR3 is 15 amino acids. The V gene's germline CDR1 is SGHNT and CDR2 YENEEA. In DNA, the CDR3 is TGTGCCAGCAGCTTAAGAGGGGAGGGCCGAAAGACCCAGTACTTC. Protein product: CASSLRGEGRKTQYF.

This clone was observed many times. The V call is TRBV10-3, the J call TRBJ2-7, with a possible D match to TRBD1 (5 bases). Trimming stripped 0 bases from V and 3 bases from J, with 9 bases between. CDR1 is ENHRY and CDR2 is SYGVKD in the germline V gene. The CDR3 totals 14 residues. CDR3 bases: TGTGCCATCAGTGAGTCGACAGTACGCTACGAGCAGTACTTC. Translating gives CAISESTVRYEQYF.

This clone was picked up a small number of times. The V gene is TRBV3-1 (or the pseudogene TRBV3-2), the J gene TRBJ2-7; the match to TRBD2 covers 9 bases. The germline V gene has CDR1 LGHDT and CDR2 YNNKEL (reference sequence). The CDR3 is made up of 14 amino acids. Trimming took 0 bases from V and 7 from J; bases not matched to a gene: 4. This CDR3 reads CASSQDAGGREQYF. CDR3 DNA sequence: TGTGCCAGCAGCCAAGATGCGGGAGGGAGGGAGCAGTACTTC.

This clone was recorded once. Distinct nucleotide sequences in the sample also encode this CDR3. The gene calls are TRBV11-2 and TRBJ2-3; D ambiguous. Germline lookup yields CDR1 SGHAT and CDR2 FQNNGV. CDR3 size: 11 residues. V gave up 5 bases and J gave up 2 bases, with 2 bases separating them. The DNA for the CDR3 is TGTGCCAGCAGCCTCACAGATACGCAGTATTTT. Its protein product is CASSLTDTQYF.

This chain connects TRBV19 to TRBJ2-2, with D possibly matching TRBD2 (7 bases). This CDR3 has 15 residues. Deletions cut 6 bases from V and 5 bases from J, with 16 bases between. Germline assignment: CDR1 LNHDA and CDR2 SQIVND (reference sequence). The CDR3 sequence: CASREGEGVTGELFF. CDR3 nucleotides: TGTGCCAGTAGAGAGGGGGAGGGAGTGACCGGGGAGCTGTTTTTT. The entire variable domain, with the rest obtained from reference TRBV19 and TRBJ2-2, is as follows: DGGITQSPKYLFRKEGQNVTLSCEQNLNHDAMYWYRQDPGQGLRLIYYSQIVNDFQKGDIAEGYSVSREKKESFPLTVTSAQKNPTAFYLCASREGEGVTGELFFGEGSRLTVL.